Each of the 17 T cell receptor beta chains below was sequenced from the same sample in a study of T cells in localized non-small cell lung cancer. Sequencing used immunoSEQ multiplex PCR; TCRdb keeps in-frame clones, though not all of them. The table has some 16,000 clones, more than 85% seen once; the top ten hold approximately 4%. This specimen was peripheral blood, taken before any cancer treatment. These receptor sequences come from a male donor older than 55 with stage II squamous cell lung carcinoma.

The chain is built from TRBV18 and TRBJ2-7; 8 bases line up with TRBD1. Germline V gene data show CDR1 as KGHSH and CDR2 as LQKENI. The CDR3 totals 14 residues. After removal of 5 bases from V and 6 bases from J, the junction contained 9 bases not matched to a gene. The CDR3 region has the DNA TGTGCCAGCTCAGACCGGGACAGGTGGGGCGAGCAGTACTTC. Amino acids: CASSDRDRWGEQYF.

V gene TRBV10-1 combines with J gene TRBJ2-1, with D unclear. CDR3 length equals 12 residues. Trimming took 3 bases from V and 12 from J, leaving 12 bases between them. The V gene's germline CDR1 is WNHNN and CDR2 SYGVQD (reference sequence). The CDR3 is CASSELGNRQFF. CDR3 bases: TGCGCCAGCAGTGAATTAGGGAACAGGCAGTTCTTC.

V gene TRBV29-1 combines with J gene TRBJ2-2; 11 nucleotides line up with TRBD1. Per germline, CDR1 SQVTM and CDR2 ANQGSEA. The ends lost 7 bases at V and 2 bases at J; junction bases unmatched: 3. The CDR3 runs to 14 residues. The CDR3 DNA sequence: TGCAGCGGCCGGACAGGGGGCAACACCGGGGAGCTGTTTTTT. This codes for CSGRTGGNTGELFF.

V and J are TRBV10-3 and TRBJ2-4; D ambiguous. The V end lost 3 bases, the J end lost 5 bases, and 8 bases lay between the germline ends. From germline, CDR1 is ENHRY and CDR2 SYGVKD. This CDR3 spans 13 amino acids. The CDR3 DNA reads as TGTGCCATCAGTGACTACAAGGAAAACATTCAGTACTTC. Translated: CAISDYKENIQYF.

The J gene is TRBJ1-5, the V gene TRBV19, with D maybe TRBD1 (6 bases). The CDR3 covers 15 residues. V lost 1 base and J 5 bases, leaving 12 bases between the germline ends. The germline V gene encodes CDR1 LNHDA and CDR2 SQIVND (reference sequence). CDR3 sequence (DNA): TGTGCCAGTAGTATAGTCGGACAGAATTATCAGCCCCAGCATTTT. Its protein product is CASSIVGQNYQPQHF.

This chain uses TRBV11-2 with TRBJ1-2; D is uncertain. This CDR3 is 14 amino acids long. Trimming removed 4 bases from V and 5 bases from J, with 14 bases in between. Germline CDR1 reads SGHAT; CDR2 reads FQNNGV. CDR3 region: CASSSPGLRYGYTF. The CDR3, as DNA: TGTGCCAGCAGCTCCCCCGGGCTTAGATATGGCTACACCTTC.

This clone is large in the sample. CDR3 in DNA: TGTGCCAGCAGCTTGGGATGGGTTGACACCGGGGAGCTGTTTTTT. Translated, it gives CASSLGWVDTGELFF. V gene TRBV11-2 combines with J gene TRBJ2-2; D remains unclear. The germline V gene encodes CDR1 SGHAT and CDR2 FQNNGV. The CDR3 extends over 15 amino acids. Trimming pared 3 bases from V and 3 bases from J, leaving 11 bases between.

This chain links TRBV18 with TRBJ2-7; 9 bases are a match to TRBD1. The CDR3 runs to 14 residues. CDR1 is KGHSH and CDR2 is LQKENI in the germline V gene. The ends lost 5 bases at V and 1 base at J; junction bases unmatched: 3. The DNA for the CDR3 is TGTGCCAGCTCATCCGGGACAGGGTCCTACGAGCAGTACTTC. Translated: CASSSGTGSYEQYF.

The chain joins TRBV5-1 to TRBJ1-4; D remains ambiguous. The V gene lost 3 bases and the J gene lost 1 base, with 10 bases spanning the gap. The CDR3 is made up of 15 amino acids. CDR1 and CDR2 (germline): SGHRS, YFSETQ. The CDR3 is CASSSDGLTNEKLFF. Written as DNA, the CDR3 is TGCGCCAGCAGCTCGGACGGACTAACTAATGAAAAACTGTTTTTT.

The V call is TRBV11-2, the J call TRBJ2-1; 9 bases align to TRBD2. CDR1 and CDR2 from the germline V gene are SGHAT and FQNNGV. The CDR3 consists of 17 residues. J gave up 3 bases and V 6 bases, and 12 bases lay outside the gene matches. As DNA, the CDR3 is TGTGCCAGCAGTTCAATAGTCGCGGGAGGGCTCTACAATGAGCAGTTCTTC. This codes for CASSSIVAGGLYNEQFF.

The CDR3 nucleotides are TGTGCCAGCAGCTTAGTGGGCAGATCTTACGAGCAGTACTTC. This encodes CASSLVGRSYEQYF. The chain combines TRBV11-2 with TRBJ2-7; D is unresolved. The CDR3 has 14 amino acids. V dropped 1 base and J dropped 4 bases, with 11 bases sitting between them. Germline CDR1 and CDR2: SGHAT and FQNNGV.

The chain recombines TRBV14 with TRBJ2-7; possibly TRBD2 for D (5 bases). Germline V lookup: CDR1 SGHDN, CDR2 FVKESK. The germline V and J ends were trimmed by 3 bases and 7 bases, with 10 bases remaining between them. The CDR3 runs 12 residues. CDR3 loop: CASSQTIREQYF. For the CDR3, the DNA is TGTGCCAGCAGCCAGACTATCAGGGAGCAGTACTTC.

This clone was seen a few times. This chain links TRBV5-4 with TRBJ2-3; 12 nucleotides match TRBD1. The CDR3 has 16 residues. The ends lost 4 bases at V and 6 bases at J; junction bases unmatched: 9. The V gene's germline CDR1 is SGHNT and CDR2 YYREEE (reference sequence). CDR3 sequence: CASSATGTGGWDTQYF. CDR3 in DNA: TGTGCCAGCAGCGCAACCGGGACAGGGGGCTGGGATACGCAGTATTTT.

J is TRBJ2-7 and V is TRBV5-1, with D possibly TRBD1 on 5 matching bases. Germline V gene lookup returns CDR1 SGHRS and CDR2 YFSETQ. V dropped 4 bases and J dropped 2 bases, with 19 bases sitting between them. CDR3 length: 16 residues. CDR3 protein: CASSTVTQEYPYEQYF. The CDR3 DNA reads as TGCGCCAGCAGCACAGTCACACAGGAGTATCCCTACGAGCAGTACTTC.

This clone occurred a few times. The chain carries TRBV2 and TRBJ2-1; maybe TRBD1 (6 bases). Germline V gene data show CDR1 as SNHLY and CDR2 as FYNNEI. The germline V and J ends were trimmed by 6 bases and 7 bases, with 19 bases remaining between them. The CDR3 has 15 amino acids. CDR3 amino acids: CASRRDKAIRNEQFF. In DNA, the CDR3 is TGTGCCAGCAGGAGGGACAAGGCGATCCGAAATGAGCAGTTCTTC. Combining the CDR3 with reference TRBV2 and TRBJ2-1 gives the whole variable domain EPEVTQTPSHQVTQMGQEVILRCVPISNHLYFYWYRQILGQKVEFLVSFYNNEISEKSEIFDDQFSVERPDGSNFTLKIRSTKLEDSAMYFCASRRDKAIRNEQFFGPGTRLTVL.

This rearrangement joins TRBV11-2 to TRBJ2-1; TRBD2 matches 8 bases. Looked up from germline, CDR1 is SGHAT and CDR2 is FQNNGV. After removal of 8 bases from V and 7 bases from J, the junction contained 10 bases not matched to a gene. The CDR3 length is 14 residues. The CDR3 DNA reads TGTGCCAGCGCCGGGAGGGCCGAAATAAATGAGCAGTTCTTC. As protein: CASAGRAEINEQFF. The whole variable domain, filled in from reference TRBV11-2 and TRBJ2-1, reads EAGVAQSPRYKIIEKRQSVAFWCNPISGHATLYWYQQILGQGPKLLIQFQNNGVVDDSQLPKDRFSAERLKGVDSTLKIQPAKLEDSAVYLCASAGRAEINEQFFGPGTRLTVL.

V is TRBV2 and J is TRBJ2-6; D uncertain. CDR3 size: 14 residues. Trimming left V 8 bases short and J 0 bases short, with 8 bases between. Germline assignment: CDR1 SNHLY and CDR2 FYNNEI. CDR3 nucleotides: TGTGCCAGCGCCGGTACCTCTGGGGCCAACGTCCTGACTTTC. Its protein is CASAGTSGANVLTF. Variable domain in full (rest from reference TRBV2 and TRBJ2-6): EPEVTQTPSHQVTQMGQEVILRCVPISNHLYFYWYRQILGQKVEFLVSFYNNEISEKSEIFDDQFSVERPDGSNFTLKIRSTKLEDSAMYFCASAGTSGANVLTFGAGSRLTVL.